These 20 T cell receptor beta chains originate from one sample sequenced in a study of blood T cell repertoires in COVID-19. Profiled with immunoSEQ multiplex PCR; TCRdb holds only in-frame clones, not every one. The repertoire has around 97,000 clones, about 80% of them found once; the top ten carry 10%. Sequenced sample: peripheral blood. All receptors come from a man aged 65 to 79 with acute or convalescent COVID-19.

This clone occurred a few times. CDR3: CAVGARSGVGTLSWKLFF. DNA for the CDR3: TGTGCCGTTGGGGCCCGATCGGGAGTAGGAACCCTATCGTGGAAACTGTTTTTT. V usage is TRBV19 and J usage is TRBJ1-4, with D maybe TRBD1 (5 bases). CDR1 LNHDA and CDR2 SQIVND come from the germline V gene (reference sequence). This CDR3 contains 18 residues. V was cut by 11 bases and J by 11 bases, with 36 bases left in between.

This clone has just one count. This chain uses TRBV3-1 (or the pseudogene TRBV3-2) with TRBJ1-2, with 9 positions matching TRBD1. The germline V gene encodes CDR1 LGHDT and CDR2 YNNKEL (reference sequence). The CDR3 length is 16 residues. The J segment lost 8 bases and the V segment lost 1 base, leaving 11 bases of the junction unmatched. The CDR3, as DNA: TGTGCCAGCAGCCAAGGACCGTTGGGACAGGGTGTAGGCTACACCTTC. It specifies CASSQGPLGQGVGYTF.

This chain connects TRBV7-9 to TRBJ1-2; 7 nucleotides agree with TRBD1. Germline lookup yields CDR1 SEHNR and CDR2 FQNEAQ (reference sequence). The CDR3 covers 17 residues. J was trimmed by 0 bases and V by 0 bases; bases with no gene match: 7. The CDR3 coding sequence is TGTGCCAGCAGCTTAGCCGGGACAGCCTATACTAACTATGGCTACACCTTC. Protein: CASSLAGTAYTNYGYTF. Full variable domain (remainder filled in from reference TRBV7-9 and TRBJ1-2): DTGVSQNPRHKITKRGQNVTFRCDPISEHNRLYWYRQTLGQGPEFLTYFQNEAQLEKSRLLSDRFSAERPKGSFSTLEIQRTEQGDSAMYLCASSLAGTAYTNYGYTFGSGTRLTVV.

The chain is built from TRBV9 and TRBJ2-1, with TRBD1 matching over 7 bases. After removal of 0 bases from V and 4 bases from J, the junction contained 7 bases not matched to a gene. The CDR3 sequence is 16 residues long. Germline V CDR1 and CDR2: SGDLS, YYNGEE. For the CDR3, the DNA is TGTGCCAGCAGCGTAGTCGAGGGGGCCGATTACAATGAGCAGTTCTTC. Amino acids: CASSVVEGADYNEQFF. The full variable domain, rest sourced from reference TRBV9 and TRBJ2-1, is DSGVTQTPKHLITATGQRVTLRCSPRSGDLSVYWYQQSLDQGLQFLIQYYNGEERAKGNILERFSAQQFPDLHSELNLSSLELGDSALYFCASSVVEGADYNEQFFGPGTRLTVL.

This chain's CDR3 is CSVDMGQTYEQYF. In DNA, the CDR3 is TGCAGCGTTGATATGGGACAGACCTACGAGCAGTACTTC. V gene TRBV29-1 combines with J gene TRBJ2-7; 7 nucleotides line up with TRBD1. Per the germline V gene, CDR1 is SQVTM and CDR2 is ANQGSEA. The CDR3 is made up of 13 amino acids. V lost 3 bases to trimming and J lost 2 bases; unmatched junction nucleotides: 4.

The J gene is TRBJ2-1, the V gene TRBV5-1; 8 bases map to TRBD1. There are 14 residues in the CDR3. In germline, CDR1 is SGHRS, CDR2 YFSETQ. J lost 2 bases, V lost 6 bases, and 4 bases had no gene match. The DNA for the CDR3 is TGCGCCAGCACAGTACAGGGGGCCTACAATGAGCAGTTCTTC. Amino acid sequence: CASTVQGAYNEQFF. The variable domain in full, completed from reference TRBV5-1 and TRBJ2-1, reads KAGVTQTPRYLIKTRGQQVTLSCSPISGHRSVSWYQQTPGQGLQFLFEYFSETQRNKGNFPGRFSGRQFSNSRSEMNVSTLELGDSALYLCASTVQGAYNEQFFGPGTRLTVL.

This clone was observed a few times. The genes are TRBV2 and TRBJ1-2; TRBD1 is a possible D gene (5 bases). The V and J ends lost 7 bases and 6 bases respectively, with 15 bases between them. The CDR3 sequence is 13 residues long. Germline CDR1 SNHLY, CDR2 FYNNEI. The CDR3 loop is CASKPGRENGYTF. CDR3 sequence (DNA): TGTGCCAGCAAACCGGGCAGGGAAAATGGCTACACCTTC.

The genes are TRBV6-5 and TRBJ1-5; D is ambiguous. This CDR3 spans 13 amino acids. The ends were cut back, 6 bases at V and 4 bases at J, with 10 bases in the middle. Germline assignment: CDR1 MNHEY and CDR2 SVGAGI. CDR3 DNA sequence: TGTGCCAGCAGGCCGCAGGAAAATCAGCCCCAGCATTTT. It codes for CASRPQENQPQHF.

The chain is built from TRBV6-6 and TRBJ2-1; 7 bases are a match to TRBD1. The CDR3 is made up of 15 amino acids. Germline loops: CDR1 MNHNY, CDR2 SVGAGI (reference sequence). Trimming took 6 bases from V and 4 from J; bases not matched to a gene: 9. Here the CDR3 DNA reads TGTGCCAGCAGGGCCCCGGGACAGACTTACAATGAGCAGTTCTTC. Residues: CASRAPGQTYNEQFF.

This clone was seen only a few times. The chain uses TRBV9 and TRBJ1-5; 7 nucleotides agree with TRBD1. The CDR3 extends over 14 amino acids. Germline V gene lookup returns CDR1 SGDLS and CDR2 YYNGEE. J lost 4 bases, V lost 3 bases, and 4 bases had no gene match. The CDR3 loop reads CASSGGGWNQPQHF. DNA for the CDR3: TGTGCCAGCAGCGGAGGGGGCTGGAATCAGCCCCAGCATTTT.

The genes are TRBV2 and TRBJ2-1; D uncertain. V was trimmed by 8 bases and J by 6 bases, leaving 14 bases between them. Germline-derived CDR1 and CDR2 are SNHLY and FYNNEI. The CDR3 extends over 13 amino acids. The CDR3 coding sequence is TGTGCCAGCTCCCGCGGTCAAGCCAATGAGCAGTTCTTC. This translates into CASSRGQANEQFF.

The V and J genes are TRBV29-1 and TRBJ1-1; D might be TRBD1 (5 bases). V lost 2 bases, J lost 5 bases, and 12 bases lay in between. CDR1 and CDR2 from the germline V gene are SQVTM and ANQGSEA. This CDR3 contains 13 residues. For the CDR3, the DNA is TGCAGCGTTGAAAGGCAGGGAGGAACTGAAGCTTTCTTT. Its protein product is CSVERQGGTEAFF.

The V and J genes are TRBV7-9 and TRBJ1-1, with D possibly matching TRBD1 (5 bases). The CDR3 loop spans 14 amino acids. CDR1 and CDR2 from the germline V gene are SEHNR and FQNEAQ (reference sequence). With 5 bases removed from V and 5 bases from J, the gap between germline ends came to 15 bases. In nucleotides, the CDR3 is TGTGCCAGCAGCGATCCCTCGGGGGATACTGAAGCTTTCTTT. Residues: CASSDPSGDTEAFF.

The chain joins TRBV7-9 to TRBJ2-2; 7 bases align to TRBD1. The CDR3 consists of 17 residues. J gave up 0 bases and V 2 bases, and 6 bases lay outside the gene matches. Germline assignment: CDR1 SEHNR and CDR2 FQNEAQ (reference sequence). In nucleotides, the CDR3 is TGTGCCAGCAGCTTACAGACAGGGAAAGCGAACACCGGGGAGCTGTTTTTT. It encodes CASSLQTGKANTGELFF.

This clone was counted a single time. As DNA, the CDR3 is TGCAGCGTTGAGACAGGTTACAACTCTGGGGCCAACGTCCTGACTTTC. Protein sequence: CSVETGYNSGANVLTF. The chain employs TRBV29-1 and TRBJ2-6; D perhaps matches TRBD1 (6 bases). The length of the CDR3 is 16 residues. The germline CDR1 and CDR2 sequences are SQVTM and ANQGSEA. The V gene lost 3 bases and the J gene lost 0 bases, with 12 bases spanning the gap.

This clone was counted only a few times. The chain joins TRBV4-3 to TRBJ2-1; 8 bases agree with TRBD2. In germline, CDR1 is LGHNA, CDR2 YSLEER. The CDR3 loop spans 15 amino acids. V was pared by 1 base and J by 4 bases, with 3 bases of the junction left unmatched. For the CDR3, the DNA is TGCGCCAGCAGCCAAGGGCTAGCGGGTTACAATGAGCAGTTCTTC. Protein sequence: CASSQGLAGYNEQFF.

This chain links TRBV4-2 with TRBJ1-2; TRBD1 aligns across 11 bases. Germline V gene data show CDR1 as LGHNA and CDR2 as YNFKEQ. The CDR3 loop spans 18 amino acids. V shed 0 bases and J 3 bases; nucleotides not matched to a gene: 9. CDR3 in DNA: TGTGCCAGCAGCCAAGATTATGGACAGGGGGCGATCGACTATGGCTACACCTTC. This sequence encodes CASSQDYGQGAIDYGYTF.

The chain employs TRBV2 and TRBJ1-1; TRBD1 might be the D (6 bases). The CDR3 has 13 amino acids. The V gene lost 4 bases and the J gene lost 3 bases, with 9 bases spanning the gap. CDR1 and CDR2 (germline): SNHLY, FYNNEI. This CDR3 is CASSVQGYTEAFF. CDR3 coding DNA: TGTGCCAGCAGTGTACAGGGATACACTGAAGCTTTCTTT.

This sequence joins TRBV11-2 and TRBJ2-5; D is perhaps TRBD1 (6 bases). Germline V gene sequence: CDR1 SGHAT, CDR2 FQNNGV. CDR3 size: 14 residues. V gave up 5 bases and J gave up 3 bases, with 13 bases separating them. This CDR3 reads CASSAWTVEETQYF. The CDR3 nucleotides are TGTGCCAGCAGCGCTTGGACAGTTGAAGAGACCCAGTACTTC.

The rearrangement links TRBV7-2 to TRBJ2-2; D possibly corresponds to TRBD1 (5 bases). The CDR3 consists of 15 residues. CDR1 and CDR2 from the germline V gene are SGHTA and FQGNSA. The V and J ends lost 0 bases and 3 bases respectively, with 8 bases between them. This chain's CDR3 is CASSLAPTDTGELFF. In DNA, the CDR3 is TGTGCCAGCAGCTTAGCGCCGACAGACACCGGGGAGCTGTTTTTT.